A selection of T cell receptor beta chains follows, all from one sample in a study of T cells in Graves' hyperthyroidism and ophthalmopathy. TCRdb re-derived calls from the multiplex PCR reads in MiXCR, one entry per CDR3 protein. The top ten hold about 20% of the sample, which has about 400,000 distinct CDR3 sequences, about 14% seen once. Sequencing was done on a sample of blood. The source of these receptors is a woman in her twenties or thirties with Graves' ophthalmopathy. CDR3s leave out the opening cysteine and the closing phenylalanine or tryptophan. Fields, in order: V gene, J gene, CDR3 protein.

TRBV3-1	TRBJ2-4	ASSQVVREAKNIQY
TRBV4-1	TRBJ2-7	ASSHPGLATYEQY
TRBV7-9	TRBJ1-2	ASSPRKGHPKGNYGYT
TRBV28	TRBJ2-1	ASRMGGSLREQF
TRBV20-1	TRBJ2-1	SAPGQGAWEQF
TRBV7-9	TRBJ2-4	ASSLGQGKAKNIQY
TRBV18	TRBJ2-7	ASSPSTSGGYEQY
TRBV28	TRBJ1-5	ASSFLGNQPQH
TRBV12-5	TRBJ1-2	ASGSKQKTGSYGANYGYT
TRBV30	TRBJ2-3	AWTAGGFHTDTQY
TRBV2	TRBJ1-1	ASRDGEMNTEAF
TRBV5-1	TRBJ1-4	ASSVGTAHEKLF
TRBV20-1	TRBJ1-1	SASPVGQNTEAF
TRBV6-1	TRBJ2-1	ASSHGPTGNEQF
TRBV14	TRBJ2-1	ASSQAEQGKYNEQF
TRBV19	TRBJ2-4	ASSSFTGAKNIQY
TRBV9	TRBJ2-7	ASSEGRSSVEQY
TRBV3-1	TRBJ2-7	ASSQDGLAGEYSSYEQY
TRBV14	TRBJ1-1	ASSQDLGTTEAF
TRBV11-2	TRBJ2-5	ASSFRTSGGLETQY
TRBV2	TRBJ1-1	ACRQIEAF
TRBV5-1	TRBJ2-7	ASTTGDRDSEQY
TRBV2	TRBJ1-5	ASSVGPSGQPQH
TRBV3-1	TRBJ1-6	ASSPLGGHGSPLH